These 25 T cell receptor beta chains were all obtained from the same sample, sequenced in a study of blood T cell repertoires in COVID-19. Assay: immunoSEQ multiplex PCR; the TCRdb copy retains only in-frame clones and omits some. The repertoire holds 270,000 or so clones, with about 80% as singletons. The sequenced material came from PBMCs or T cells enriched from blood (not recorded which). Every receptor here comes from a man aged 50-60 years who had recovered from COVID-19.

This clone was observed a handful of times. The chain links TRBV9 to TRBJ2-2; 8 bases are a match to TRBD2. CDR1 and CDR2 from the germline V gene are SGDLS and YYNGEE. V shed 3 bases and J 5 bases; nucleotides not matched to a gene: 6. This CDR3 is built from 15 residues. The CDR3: CASSGGAGGTGELFF. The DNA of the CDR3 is TGTGCCAGCAGCGGCGGGGCGGGAGGAACCGGGGAGCTGTTTTTT.

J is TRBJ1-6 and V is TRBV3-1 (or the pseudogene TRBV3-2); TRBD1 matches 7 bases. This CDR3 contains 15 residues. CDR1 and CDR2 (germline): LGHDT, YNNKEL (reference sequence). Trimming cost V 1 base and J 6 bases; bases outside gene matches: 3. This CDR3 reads CASSQGTGINSPLHF. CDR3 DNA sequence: TGTGCCAGCAGCCAAGGGACAGGTATTAATTCACCCCTCCACTTT.

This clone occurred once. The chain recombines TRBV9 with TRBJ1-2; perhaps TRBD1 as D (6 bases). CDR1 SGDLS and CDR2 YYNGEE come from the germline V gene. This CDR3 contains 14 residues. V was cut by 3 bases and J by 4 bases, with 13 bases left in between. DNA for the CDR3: TGTGCCAGCAGCGCGGTCGACAGGTCCTATGGCTACACCTTC. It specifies CASSAVDRSYGYTF.

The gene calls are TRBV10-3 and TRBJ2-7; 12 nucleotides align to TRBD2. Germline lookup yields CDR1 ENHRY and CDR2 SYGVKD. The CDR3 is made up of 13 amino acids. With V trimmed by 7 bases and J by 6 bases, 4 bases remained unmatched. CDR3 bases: TGTGCCATCACCTCGACTAGCGGGGGCGAGCAGTACTTC. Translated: CAITSTSGGEQYF.

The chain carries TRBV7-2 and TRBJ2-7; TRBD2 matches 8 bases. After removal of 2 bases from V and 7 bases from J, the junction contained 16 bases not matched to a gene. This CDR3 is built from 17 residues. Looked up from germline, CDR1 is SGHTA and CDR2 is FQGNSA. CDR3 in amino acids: CASSLRSRPGGPREQYF. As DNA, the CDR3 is TGTGCCAGCAGCTTAAGGAGCAGACCGGGAGGGCCTAGGGAGCAGTACTTC.

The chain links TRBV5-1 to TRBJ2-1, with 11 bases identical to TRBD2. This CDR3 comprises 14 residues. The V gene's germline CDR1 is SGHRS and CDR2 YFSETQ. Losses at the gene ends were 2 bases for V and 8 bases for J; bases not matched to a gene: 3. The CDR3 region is CASSFSGRADEQFF. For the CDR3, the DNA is TGCGCCAGCAGCTTTAGCGGGAGGGCCGATGAGCAGTTCTTC.

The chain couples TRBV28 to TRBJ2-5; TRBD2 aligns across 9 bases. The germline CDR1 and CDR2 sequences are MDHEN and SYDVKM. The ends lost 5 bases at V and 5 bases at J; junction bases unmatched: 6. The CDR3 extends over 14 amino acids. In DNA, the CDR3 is TGTGCCAGCAGTCCTAACGGACTAGCGGAGACCCAGTACTTC. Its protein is CASSPNGLAETQYF.

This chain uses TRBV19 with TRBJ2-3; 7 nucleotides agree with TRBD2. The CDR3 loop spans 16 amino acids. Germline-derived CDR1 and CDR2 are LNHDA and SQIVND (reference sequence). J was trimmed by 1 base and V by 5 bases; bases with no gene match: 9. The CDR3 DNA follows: TGTGCCAGTAGTCTCGTTTTTGCGGGAGGCACAGATACGCAGTATTTT. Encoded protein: CASSLVFAGGTDTQYF.

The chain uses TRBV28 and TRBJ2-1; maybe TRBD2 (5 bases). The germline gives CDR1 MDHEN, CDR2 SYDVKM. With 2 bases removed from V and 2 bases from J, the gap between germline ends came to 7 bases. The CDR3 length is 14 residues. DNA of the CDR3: TGTGCCAGCAGTTTAGGGGAGACCTACAATGAGCAGTTCTTC. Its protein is CASSLGETYNEQFF. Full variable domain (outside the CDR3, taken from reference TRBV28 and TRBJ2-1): DVKVTQSSRYLVKRTGEKVFLECVQDMDHENMFWYRQDPGLGLRLIYFSYDVKMKEKGDIPEGYSVSREKKERFSLILESASTNQTSMYLCASSLGETYNEQFFGPGTRLTVL.

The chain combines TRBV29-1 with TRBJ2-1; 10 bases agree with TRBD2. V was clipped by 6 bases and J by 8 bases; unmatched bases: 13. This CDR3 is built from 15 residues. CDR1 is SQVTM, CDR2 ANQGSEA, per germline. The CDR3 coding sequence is TGCAGCGTCGATTCGAGACTAGCGGGTCCGGATGAGCAGTTCTTC. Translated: CSVDSRLAGPDEQFF.

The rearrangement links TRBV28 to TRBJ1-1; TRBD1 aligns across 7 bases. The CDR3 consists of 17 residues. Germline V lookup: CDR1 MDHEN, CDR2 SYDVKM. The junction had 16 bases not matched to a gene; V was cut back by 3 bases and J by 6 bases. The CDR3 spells CASSFGGRRQGNAEAFF. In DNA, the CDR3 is TGTGCCAGCAGTTTCGGCGGTCGTAGACAGGGTAACGCTGAAGCTTTCTTT.

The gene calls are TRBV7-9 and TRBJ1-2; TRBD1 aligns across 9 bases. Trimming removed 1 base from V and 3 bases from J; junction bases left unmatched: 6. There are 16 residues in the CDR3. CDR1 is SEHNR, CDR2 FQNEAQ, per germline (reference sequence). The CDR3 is CASSLGDRDGYYGYTF. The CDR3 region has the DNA TGTGCCAGCAGCTTAGGGGACAGGGACGGATACTATGGCTACACCTTC.

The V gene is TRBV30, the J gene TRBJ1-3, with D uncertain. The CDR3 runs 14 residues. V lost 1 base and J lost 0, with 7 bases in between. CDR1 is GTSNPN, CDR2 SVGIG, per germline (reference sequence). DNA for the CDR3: TGTGCCTGGAGTGACGGGTACTCTGGAAACACCATATATTTT. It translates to CAWSDGYSGNTIYF.

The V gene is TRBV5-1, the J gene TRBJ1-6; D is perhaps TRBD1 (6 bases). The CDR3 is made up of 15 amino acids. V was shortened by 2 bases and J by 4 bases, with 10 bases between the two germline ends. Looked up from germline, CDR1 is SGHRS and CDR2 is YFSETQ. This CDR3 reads CASSLGTPYNSPLHF. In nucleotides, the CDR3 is TGCGCCAGCAGCTTAGGGACACCTTATAATTCACCCCTCCACTTT.

The CDR3: CASSWGRGTNEKLFF. Written as DNA, the CDR3 is TGTGCCAGCAGTTGGGGGCGGGGGACTAATGAAAAACTGTTTTTT. V usage is TRBV6-2 or TRBV6-3 and J usage is TRBJ1-4; TRBD1 might be the D (6 bases). The CDR3 runs 15 residues. CDR1 is MNHEY and CDR2 is SVGEGT in the germline V gene. The V and J ends lost 4 bases and 2 bases respectively, with 11 bases between them.

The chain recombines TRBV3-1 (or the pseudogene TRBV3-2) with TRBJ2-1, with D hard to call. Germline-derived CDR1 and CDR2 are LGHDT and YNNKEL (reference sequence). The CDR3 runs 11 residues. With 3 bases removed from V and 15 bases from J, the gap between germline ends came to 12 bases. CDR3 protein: CASSHRTDMFF. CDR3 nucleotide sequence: TGTGCCAGCAGCCATAGAACAGATATGTTCTTC.

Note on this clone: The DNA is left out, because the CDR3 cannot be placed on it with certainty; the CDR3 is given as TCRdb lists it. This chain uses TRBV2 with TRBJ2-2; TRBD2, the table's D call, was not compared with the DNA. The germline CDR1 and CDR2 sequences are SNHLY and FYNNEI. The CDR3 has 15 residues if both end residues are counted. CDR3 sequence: CASSVGGLRAGELFF.

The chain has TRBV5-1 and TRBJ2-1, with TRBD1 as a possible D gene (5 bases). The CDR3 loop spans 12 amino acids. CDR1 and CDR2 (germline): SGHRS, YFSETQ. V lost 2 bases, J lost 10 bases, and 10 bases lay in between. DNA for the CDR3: TGCGCCAGCAGCTTCAGGGATGAGGAGCAGTTCTTC. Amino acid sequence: CASSFRDEEQFF.

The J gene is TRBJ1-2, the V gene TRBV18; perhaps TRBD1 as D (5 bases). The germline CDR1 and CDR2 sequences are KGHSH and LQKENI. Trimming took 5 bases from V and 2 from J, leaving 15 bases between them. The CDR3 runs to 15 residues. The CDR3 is CASSRSSGLNYGYTF. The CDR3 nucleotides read TGTGCCAGCTCAAGGTCCTCGGGACTGAACTATGGCTACACCTTC.

CDR3: CASSFLGTGNSPLHF. CDR3 nucleotides: TGTGCCAGCTCATTCCTAGGGACAGGAAATTCACCCCTCCACTTT. The rearrangement links TRBV18 to TRBJ1-6; 8 bases map to TRBD1. J gave up 7 bases and V 5 bases, and 7 bases lay outside the gene matches. Germline CDR1 and CDR2: KGHSH and LQKENI. The CDR3 has 15 residues.

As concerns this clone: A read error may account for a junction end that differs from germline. The CDR3 sequence: CASSSYRDHNTF. DNA for the CDR3: TGTGCCAGCAGCTCATACAGGGACCATAACACCTTT. The rearrangement joins TRBV7-9 to TRBJ1-1; TRBD1 is a possible D gene (6 bases). Germline values: CDR1 SEHNR, CDR2 FQNEAQ (reference sequence). This CDR3 has 12 residues.

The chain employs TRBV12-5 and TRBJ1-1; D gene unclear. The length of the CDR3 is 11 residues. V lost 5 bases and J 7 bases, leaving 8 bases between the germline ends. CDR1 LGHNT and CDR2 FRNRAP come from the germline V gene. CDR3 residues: CASGVYYEAFF. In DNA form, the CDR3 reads TGTGCTAGTGGTGTCTATTATGAAGCTTTCTTT.

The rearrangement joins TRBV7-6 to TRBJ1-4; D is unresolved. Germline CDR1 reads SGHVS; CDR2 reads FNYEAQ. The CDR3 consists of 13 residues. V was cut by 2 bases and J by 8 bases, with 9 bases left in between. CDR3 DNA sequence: TGTGCCAGCAGCTTAAACCGGAGGGAAAAACTGTTTTTT. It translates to CASSLNRREKLFF.

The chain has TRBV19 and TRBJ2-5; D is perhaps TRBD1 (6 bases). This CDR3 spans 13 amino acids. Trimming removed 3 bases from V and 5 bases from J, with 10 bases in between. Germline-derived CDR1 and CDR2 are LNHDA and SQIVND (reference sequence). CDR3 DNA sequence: TGTGCCAGTAGTATTACAGGGTACGAGACCCAGTACTTC. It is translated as CASSITGYETQYF. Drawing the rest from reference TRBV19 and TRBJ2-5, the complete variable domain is DGGITQSPKYLFRKEGQNVTLSCEQNLNHDAMYWYRQDPGQGLRLIYYSQIVNDFQKGDIAEGYSVSREKKESFPLTVTSAQKNPTAFYLCASSITGYETQYFGPGTRLLVL.

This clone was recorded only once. The CDR3 region has the DNA TGCAGCGTTGTTACGTCTTCGGGGGGAAGCAATCAGCCCCAGCATTTT. Its translation: CSVVTSSGGSNQPQHF. The V and J genes are TRBV29-1 and TRBJ1-5, with D perhaps matching TRBD1 (5 bases). Trimming left V 4 bases short and J 1 base short, with 17 bases between. Germline loops: CDR1 SQVTM, CDR2 ANQGSEA. The CDR3 extends over 16 amino acids.